This TCR beta chain derives from a study of Graves' ophthalmopathy and Graves' hyperthyroidism. This CDR3 contains 14 residues. Germline V gives CDR1 GTSNPN, CDR2 SVGIG (reference sequence). Trimming took off 0 bases at V and 2 bases at J, with 10 bases between the two ends. RNA served as the template for amplifying TCR beta CDR3 regions. RT-PCR with HTBI primers came first, then second-round multiplex PCR. TCRdb used MiXCR to reprocess the multiplex PCR reads, holding one entry per CDR3 protein. The sample includes about 550,000 distinct CDR3 sequences, about 40% seen only once; the top ten take about 4.1%. This clonotype has ten or more counts.

The material sequenced was peripheral blood or thyroid tissue (not recorded which). This clonotype was sampled from an adult man with Graves' hyperthyroidism. The rearrangement links TRBV30 to TRBJ2-5; D remains unclear. CDR3 nucleotides: TGTGCCTGGAGTGTAAGGAGATCTCAAGAGACCCAGTACTTC. Its translation is CAWSVRRSQETQYF.